This TCR beta chain was observed in a study of T cell responses to AZD1222 COVID-19 vaccine. Background on the study: Analyses pooled second doses at about 4 or about 12 weeks.

Sequenced by immunoSEQ multiplex PCR; TCRdb stores in-frame clones only, minus some. The sample has approximately 200,000 clones; roughly 93% are singletons. Trimming removed 5 bases from V and 3 bases from J, with 11 bases in between. CDR1 and CDR2 from the germline V gene are SGHTA and FQGNSA. The CDR3 runs to 13 residues. As regards this clone: Antigen specificity is unknown.

Study findings and constraints: Distributed over spike, vaccine-associated CD4 TCRs predominated at 160-218 and 743-854. Spike-specific TCR breadth and depth were elevated following two AZD1222 doses. Nearly half of spike-specific TCRs reportedly go after variant regions that carry no mutations.

The TCR originated in an adult in good health. The specimen was peripheral blood, collected on day 0 of AZD1222 vaccination. The genes are TRBV7-2 and TRBJ2-7; TRBD2 is a possible D gene (6 bases). The CDR3 spells CASSPRGYYEQYF. CDR3 in DNA: TGTGCCAGCAGCCCCCGGGGGTACTACGAGCAGTACTTC. Combining the CDR3 with reference TRBV7-2 and TRBJ2-7 gives the whole variable domain GAGVSQSPSNKVTEKGKDVELRCDPISGHTALYWYRQSLGQGLEFLIYFQGNSAPDKSGLPSDRFSAERTGGSVSTLTIQRTQQEDSAVYLCASSPRGYYEQYFGPGTRLTVT.